Below are 32 T cell receptor beta chains sequenced from a single sample in a study of T cells in localized non-small cell lung cancer. The assay was immunoSEQ multiplex PCR, and TCRdb's table has in-frame clones only and misses some. The table has roughly 35,000 clones, 80% to 95% seen once; the top ten hold approximately 2.2%. This specimen was peripheral blood, taken before any cancer treatment. These receptors were obtained from an older female donor with stage I lung adenocarcinoma.

The V gene is TRBV6-1, the J gene TRBJ2-5, with 13 bases fitting TRBD2. This CDR3 contains 17 residues. The J segment lost 5 bases and the V segment lost 0 bases, leaving 6 bases of the junction unmatched. The V gene's germline CDR1 is MNHNS and CDR2 SASEGT. This CDR3 reads CASSEARLAGGGETQYF. CDR3 sequence (DNA): TGTGCCAGCAGTGAAGCGCGACTAGCGGGGGGAGGGGAGACCCAGTACTTC.

This clone has only a few counts. CDR3 bases: TGTGCCAGCAGTTGGGGCAACCCAGGAGCATATGAGCAGTTCTTC. It specifies CASSWGNPGAYEQFF. This chain joins TRBV27 and TRBJ2-1, with a possible D match to TRBD1 (5 bases). V was cut by 4 bases and J by 8 bases, with 18 bases left in between. This CDR3 comprises 15 residues. Germline assignment: CDR1 MNHEY and CDR2 SMNVEV (reference sequence).

The chain links TRBV19 to TRBJ1-1, with TRBD1 identical over 8 bases. This CDR3 region has 16 residues. The V segment lost 0 bases and the J segment 1 base; nucleotides outside the gene matches: 4. Germline lookup yields CDR1 LNHDA and CDR2 SQIVND (reference sequence). CDR3 region: CASSIEAGGRNTEAFF. The CDR3 coding sequence is TGTGCCAGTAGTATAGAAGCAGGGGGCAGGAACACTGAAGCTTTCTTT.

V is TRBV10-1 and J is TRBJ1-5; 7 bases agree with TRBD1. The germline gives CDR1 WNHNN, CDR2 SYGVQD (reference sequence). The CDR3 consists of 14 residues. With 4 bases clipped from V and 6 bases from J, the junction kept 6 bases outside the gene matches. Here the CDR3 reads CASSGGQVGQPQHF. The DNA for the CDR3 is TGCGCCAGCAGTGGCGGACAGGTCGGTCAGCCCCAGCATTTT.

This sequence joins TRBV28 and TRBJ1-2; D perhaps matches TRBD1 (5 bases). CDR1 MDHEN and CDR2 SYDVKM come from the germline V gene. There are 15 residues in the CDR3. Trimming shortened V by 7 bases and J by 0 bases, and 15 bases separated the two germline ends. The DNA for the CDR3 is TGTGCCAGCACCCCCCCCGACAGAACTAACTATGGCTACACCTTC. It codes for CASTPPDRTNYGYTF.

The rearrangement joins TRBV18 to TRBJ2-7; D tentatively reads TRBD1 or TRBD2 (5 bases each). V was trimmed by 2 bases and J by 1 base, leaving 9 bases between them. Looked up from germline, CDR1 is KGHSH and CDR2 is LQKENI. This CDR3 contains 14 residues. Here the CDR3 reads CASSPVGPSYEQYF. The DNA for the CDR3 is TGTGCCAGCTCACCAGTGGGACCGTCCTACGAGCAGTACTTC.

This chain joins TRBV7-9 and TRBJ1-6; tentative D call: TRBD1 (5 bases). The CDR3 is made up of 11 amino acids. CDR1 is SEHNR and CDR2 is FQNEAQ in the germline V gene (reference sequence). V lost 7 bases and J 13 bases, leaving 11 bases between the germline ends. The CDR3: CASNLEGPLHF. Written as DNA, the CDR3 is TGTGCCAGCAATCTGGAGGGGCCCCTCCACTTT.

The CDR3 DNA is TGCGCCAGCAGCCCCTACGGGCAGGGGGCACCCTCTAACTATGGCTACACCTTC. Its protein product is CASSPYGQGAPSNYGYTF. The chain links TRBV4-1 to TRBJ1-2; 8 positions match TRBD1. The germline V gene has CDR1 MGHRA and CDR2 YSYEKL. V shed 4 bases, J shed 0 bases, and the junction held 13 bases outside the gene matches. This CDR3 is 18 amino acids long.

The J gene is TRBJ1-2, the V gene TRBV7-9, with TRBD1 identical over 8 bases. This CDR3 is 16 amino acids long. The V segment lost 6 bases and the J segment 1 base; nucleotides outside the gene matches: 10. The V gene's germline CDR1 is SEHNR and CDR2 FQNEAQ (reference sequence). CDR3 sequence reads: CASRELGQGFNYGYTF. The CDR3 DNA reads TGTGCCAGCAGAGAGCTTGGACAGGGATTTAACTATGGCTACACCTTC.

The genes are TRBV6-1 and TRBJ1-2; the D is unclear. CDR1 MNHNS and CDR2 SASEGT come from the germline V gene. Trimming stripped 0 bases from V and 5 bases from J, with 10 bases between. The CDR3 is made up of 14 amino acids. Here the CDR3 reads CASSEAWGFYGYTF. In DNA, the CDR3 is TGTGCCAGCAGTGAAGCGTGGGGATTTTATGGCTACACCTTC.

The chain is built from TRBV30 and TRBJ2-5; 8 positions agree with TRBD1. CDR1 is GTSNPN, CDR2 SVGIG, per germline (reference sequence). V shed 5 bases, J shed 3 bases, and the junction held 11 bases outside the gene matches. The CDR3 extends over 15 amino acids. The CDR3 sequence is CAWGNGQGEEETQYF. In DNA form, the CDR3 reads TGTGCCTGGGGGAACGGACAGGGTGAAGAAGAGACCCAGTACTTC.

This clone was seen a single time. The genes are TRBV30 and TRBJ1-5, with D tentatively TRBD1 (6 bases). The CDR3 covers 17 residues. The V gene's germline CDR1 is GTSNPN and CDR2 SVGIG (reference sequence). Deletions cut 3 bases from V and 2 bases from J, with 20 bases between. The DNA for the CDR3 is TGTGCCTGGAGCAAGAGGGGGTTCGGAGGTGGCAATCAGCCCCAGCATTTT. This encodes CAWSKRGFGGGNQPQHF.

V usage is TRBV5-6 and J usage is TRBJ1-2; TRBD1 matches at 11 bases. Per germline, CDR1 SGHDT and CDR2 YYEEEE. The CDR3 is 14 residues long. After removal of 2 bases from V and 7 bases from J, the junction contained 4 bases not matched to a gene. CDR3 in amino acids: CASSFGQGAGGYTF. The CDR3 DNA reads as TGTGCCAGCAGCTTCGGACAGGGGGCGGGTGGCTACACCTTC.

J is TRBJ2-1 and V is TRBV5-8; 12 bases align to TRBD2. Per germline, CDR1 SGHTS and CDR2 YDEGEE. The J segment lost 8 bases and the V segment lost 0 bases, leaving 6 bases of the junction unmatched. This CDR3 contains 16 residues. CDR3 sequence: CASSLGLAGGHDEQFF. For the CDR3, the DNA is TGTGCCAGCAGCTTGGGCCTAGCGGGGGGGCACGATGAGCAGTTCTTC. Looking up the rest from reference TRBV5-8 and TRBJ2-1 gives the full variable domain: EAGVTQSPTHLIKTRGQQATLRCSPISGHTSVYWYQQALGLGLQFLLWYDEGEERNRGNFPPRFSGRQFPNYSSELNVNALELEDSALYLCASSLGLAGGHDEQFFGPGTRLTVL.

J is TRBJ2-6 and V is TRBV10-3; D ambiguous. Germline V CDR1 and CDR2: ENHRY, SYGVKD. Trimming stripped 0 bases from V and 0 bases from J, with 3 bases between. There are 15 residues in the CDR3. The DNA of the CDR3 is TGTGCCATCAGTGAGTCCTCCTCTGGGGCCAACGTCCTGACTTTC. This encodes CAISESSSGANVLTF.

This clone was picked up one time. The CDR3 is CAWSTGLDEQFF. The CDR3 coding sequence is TGTGCCTGGAGTACGGGGCTTGATGAGCAGTTCTTC. The V call is TRBV30, the J call TRBJ2-1; D is perhaps TRBD1 or TRBD2 (5 bases each). Trimming took off 2 bases at V and 8 bases at J, with 10 bases between the two ends. CDR1 GTSNPN and CDR2 SVGIG come from the germline V gene (reference sequence). This CDR3 spans 12 amino acids.

This chain links TRBV5-1 with TRBJ2-2, with TRBD1 as a possible D gene (6 bases). The CDR3 spans 15 residues. With 5 bases removed from V and 1 base from J, the gap between germline ends came to 12 bases. Germline V gene sequence: CDR1 SGHRS, CDR2 YFSETQ. CDR3 DNA: TGCGCCAGCAGGGTACAAGGGGGGAACACCGGGGAGCTGTTTTTT. This gives the protein CASRVQGGNTGELFF.

This chain connects TRBV5-6 to TRBJ1-1; tentative D call: TRBD1 (5 bases). CDR1 and CDR2 from the germline V gene are SGHDT and YYEEEE. The V end lost 2 bases, the J end lost 0 bases, and 14 bases lay between the germline ends. The CDR3 extends over 16 amino acids. This CDR3 is CASSFAGYRMNTEAFF. The CDR3 DNA reads TGTGCCAGCAGCTTCGCAGGGTACAGGATGAACACTGAAGCTTTCTTT.

The chain is built from TRBV30 and TRBJ1-5, with a tentative D call TRBD1 (6 bases). Germline CDR1 and CDR2: GTSNPN and SVGIG (reference sequence). The V and J ends lost 0 bases and 5 bases respectively, with 11 bases between them. The CDR3 has 14 residues. The CDR3 DNA reads as TGTGCCTGGAGTGTACTGGCAGGGGATCAGCCCCAGCATTTT. As protein: CAWSVLAGDQPQHF.

The rearrangement uses TRBV11-3 and TRBJ1-2; possible D gene TRBD1, 5 bases. Per germline, CDR1 SGHNT and CDR2 YENEEA. V dropped 5 bases and J dropped 7 bases, with 20 bases sitting between them. The CDR3 loop spans 15 amino acids. CDR3 sequence: CASSPQGALTSGYTF. CDR3 nucleotide sequence: TGTGCCAGCAGCCCGCAAGGGGCCCTAACCTCTGGCTACACCTTC.

This clone was recorded only once. The chain couples TRBV28 to TRBJ2-6; D gene unclear. This CDR3 is built from 17 residues. The V gene's germline CDR1 is MDHEN and CDR2 SYDVKM. V lost 5 bases, J lost 0 bases, and 14 bases lay in between. CDR3 coding DNA: TGTGCCAGCAGTCTCCCTCTTGATAACTCTGGGGCCAACGTCCTGACTTTC. It encodes CASSLPLDNSGANVLTF. Complete variable domain (other parts from reference TRBV28 and TRBJ2-6): DVKVTQSSRYLVKRTGEKVFLECVQDMDHENMFWYRQDPGLGLRLIYFSYDVKMKEKGDIPEGYSVSREKKERFSLILESASTNQTSMYLCASSLPLDNSGANVLTFGAGSRLTVL.

This chain connects TRBV19 to TRBJ2-3; 9 bases match TRBD2. The CDR3 totals 16 residues. After removal of 6 bases from V and 4 bases from J, the junction contained 11 bases not matched to a gene. Germline CDR1 is LNHDA and CDR2 is SQIVND (reference sequence). Here the CDR3 DNA reads TGTGCCAGTAGGCGGTTCGAGGGCGGGGGGGCAGATACGCAGTATTTT. It encodes CASRRFEGGGADTQYF.

V is TRBV20-1 and J is TRBJ2-7; 7 nucleotides match TRBD1. With V trimmed by 8 bases and J by 2 bases, 3 bases remained unmatched. The CDR3 length is 11 residues. Germline V gene data show CDR1 as DFQATT and CDR2 as SNEGSKA (reference sequence). The chain's CDR3 is CSTGQAYEQYF. In nucleotides, the CDR3 is TGCAGTACCGGACAGGCCTACGAGCAGTACTTC.

Here the CDR3 DNA reads TGTGCCAGCAGCTTAGTCCCTGTCGAGACCCAGTACTTC. Protein: CASSLVPVETQYF. The chain recombines TRBV7-2 with TRBJ2-5; D unresolved. Germline V gene sequence: CDR1 SGHTA, CDR2 FQGNSA. The CDR3 is 13 amino acids. The V and J ends lost 1 base and 5 bases respectively, with 8 bases between them.

The chain has TRBV7-8 and TRBJ1-6; no definite D call. Germline loops: CDR1 SGHVS, CDR2 FQNEAQ. Trimming pared 1 base from V and 5 bases from J, leaving 9 bases between. The CDR3 covers 15 residues. Here the CDR3 DNA reads TGTGCCAGCAGCTTAGTCAGACTAAATAATTCACCCCTCCACTTT. The encoded protein is CASSLVRLNNSPLHF. The variable domain in full, completed from reference TRBV7-8 and TRBJ1-6, reads GAGVSQSPRYKVAKRGQDVALRCDPISGHVSLFWYQQALGQGPEFLTYFQNEAQLDKSGLPSDRFFAERPEGSVSTLKIQRTQQEDSAVYLCASSLVRLNNSPLHFGNGTRLTVT.

This clone was observed a few times. The V call is TRBV2, the J call TRBJ1-6, with no clear D. With 2 bases removed from V and 10 bases from J, the gap between germline ends came to 6 bases. CDR3 length: 12 residues. The germline V gene has CDR1 SNHLY and CDR2 FYNNEI. DNA for the CDR3: TGTGCCAGCAGTGAACAGTCATCACCCCTCCACTTT. It translates to CASSEQSSPLHF.

This chain connects TRBV5-4 to TRBJ2-5; no reliable D call. CDR1 and CDR2 from the germline V gene are SGHNT and YYREEE (reference sequence). The CDR3 consists of 13 residues. Trimming removed 2 bases at V and 5 bases at J, with 10 bases between. In DNA, the CDR3 is TGTGCCAGCAGCTTACTTCCCCAGGAGACCCAGTACTTC. Its protein product is CASSLLPQETQYF.

This sequence joins TRBV6-1 and TRBJ1-2; tentative D call: TRBD1 (6 bases). V lost 2 bases and J 0 bases, leaving 10 bases between the germline ends. CDR1 is MNHNS and CDR2 is SASEGT in the germline V gene. CDR3 length equals 15 residues. Here the CDR3 DNA reads TGTGCCAGCAGTGAAAGGACAGATTCTAACTATGGCTACACCTTC. It codes for CASSERTDSNYGYTF.

This sequence joins TRBV11-3 and TRBJ2-3; 11 bases fit TRBD2. CDR1 and CDR2 from the germline V gene are SGHNT and YENEEA. The CDR3 is 17 amino acids. Trimming removed 4 bases from V and 4 bases from J; junction bases left unmatched: 10. CDR3 bases: TGTGCCAGCAGCTCCAGTTTTAGCGGGGGGGCCCCAGATACGCAGTATTTT. Residues: CASSSSFSGGAPDTQYF.

V usage is TRBV5-1 and J usage is TRBJ1-2, with D perhaps TRBD1 (5 bases). The germline gives CDR1 SGHRS, CDR2 YFSETQ. This CDR3 is built from 13 residues. V gave up 0 bases and J gave up 7 bases, with 10 bases separating them. As DNA, the CDR3 is TGCGCCAGCAGCTTGGGAAGGGACGGTGGCTACACCTTC. This sequence encodes CASSLGRDGGYTF.

The chain uses TRBV29-1 and TRBJ2-3; D is unclear. V lost 7 bases and J 8 bases, leaving 13 bases between the germline ends. Germline V gene lookup returns CDR1 SQVTM and CDR2 ANQGSEA. This CDR3 has 11 residues. CDR3 loop: CSADSGATQYF. The CDR3 bases are TGCAGCGCCGATTCCGGAGCTACGCAGTATTTT.

The chain uses TRBV4-1 and TRBJ2-7; 10 bases match TRBD2. Germline V lookup: CDR1 MGHRA, CDR2 YSYEKL. Trimming at V came to 0 bases and at J to 0 bases, leaving 8 bases not matched to a gene. The CDR3 runs 18 residues. The CDR3, as DNA: TGCGCCAGCAGCCAAGATCCTCTAGCGGGGGCCTACTCCTACGAGCAGTACTTC. Protein sequence: CASSQDPLAGAYSYEQYF.